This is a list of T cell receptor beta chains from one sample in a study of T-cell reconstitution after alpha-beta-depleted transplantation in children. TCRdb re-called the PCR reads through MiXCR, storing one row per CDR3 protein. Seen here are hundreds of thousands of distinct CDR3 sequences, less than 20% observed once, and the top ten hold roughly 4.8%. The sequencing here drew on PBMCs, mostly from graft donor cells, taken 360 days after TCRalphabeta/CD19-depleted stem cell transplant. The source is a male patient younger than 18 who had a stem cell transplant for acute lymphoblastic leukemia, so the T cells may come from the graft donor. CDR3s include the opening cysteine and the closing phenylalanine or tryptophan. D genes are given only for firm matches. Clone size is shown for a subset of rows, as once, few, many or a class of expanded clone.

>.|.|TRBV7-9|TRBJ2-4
CASSFDKSKNIQYF
TGTGCCAGCAGCTTCGACAAGTCCAAAAACATTCAGTACTTC
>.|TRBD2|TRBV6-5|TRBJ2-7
CASSYGVRTSGTYEQYF
TGTGCCAGCAGTTACGGGGTCCGGACTAGCGGAACCTACGAGCAGTACTTC
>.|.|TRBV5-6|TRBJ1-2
CASSHFRRNTPSNYGYTF
TGTGCCAGCAGCCATTTCCGGAGAAATACCCCCTCTAACTATGGCTACACCTTC
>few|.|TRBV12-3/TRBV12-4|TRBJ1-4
CASRISNGYEKLFF
TGTGCCAGCAGGATATCGAATGGGTATGAAAAACTGTTTTTT
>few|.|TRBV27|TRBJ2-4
CASSLSGGTKNIQYF
TGTGCCAGCAGTTTATCAGGGGGGACCAAAAACATTCAGTACTTC
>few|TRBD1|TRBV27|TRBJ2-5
CASSLRGREETQYF
TGTGCCAGCAGTTTAAGGGGGCGCGAGGAGACCCAGTACTTC
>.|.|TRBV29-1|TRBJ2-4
CSAHPGNAKNIQYF
TGCAGCGCCCATCCCGGGAACGCCAAAAACATTCAGTACTTC
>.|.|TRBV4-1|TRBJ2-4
CASSQDMAGPKNIQYF
TGCGCCAGCAGCCAAGATATGGCGGGCCCCAAAAACATTCAGTACTTC
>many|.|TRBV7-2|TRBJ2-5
CASSLYLIPGTQYF
TGTGCCAGCAGCTTATATCTCATCCCGGGGACCCAGTACTTC
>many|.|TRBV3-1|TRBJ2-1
CASSHPLLAVSYNEQFF
TGTGCCAGCAGCCATCCCCTCTTGGCAGTTTCCTACAATGAGCAGTTCTTC
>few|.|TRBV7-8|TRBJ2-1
CASSRRGGGSSYNEQFF
TGTGCCAGCAGCCGAAGGGGTGGGGGAAGCTCCTACAATGAGCAGTTCTTC
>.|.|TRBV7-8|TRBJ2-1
CASSPRRGFNEQFF
TGTGCCAGCAGCCCCCGTCGGGGTTTCAATGAGCAGTTCTTC
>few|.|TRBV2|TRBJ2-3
CASSLGRYLSSTDTQYF
TGTGCCAGCAGCCTGGGGAGGTACCTTTCCAGCACAGATACGCAGTATTTT
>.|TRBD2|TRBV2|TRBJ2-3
CASRPRGGISTDTQYF
TGTGCCAGCAGACCCCGCGGGGGTATCAGCACAGATACGCAGTATTTT
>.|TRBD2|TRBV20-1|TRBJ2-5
CSARGLAGWHQETQYF
TGCAGTGCTAGAGGACTAGCGGGATGGCACCAAGAGACCCAGTACTTC
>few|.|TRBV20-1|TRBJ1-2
CSATHGTNYGYTF
TGCAGTGCTACTCATGGGACTAACTATGGCTACACCTTC
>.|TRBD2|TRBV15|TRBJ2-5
CATSRSGPVTQYF
TGTGCCACCAGCCGTAGCGGGCCGGTCACCCAGTACTTC
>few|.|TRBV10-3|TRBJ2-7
CAISELGTPAKEQYF
TGTGCCATCAGTGAGTTGGGGACTCCCGCTAAGGAGCAGTACTTC
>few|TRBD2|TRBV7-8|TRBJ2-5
CASSPGRTSKETQYF
TGTGCCAGCAGTCCCGGGAGGACAAGTAAAGAGACCCAGTACTTC
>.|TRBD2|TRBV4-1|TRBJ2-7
CASSQVGLAGGPRVPYYEQYF
TGCGCCAGCAGCCAAGTAGGTCTAGCGGGAGGGCCAAGGGTCCCCTACTACGAGCAGTACTTC
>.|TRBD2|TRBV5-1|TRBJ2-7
CASSWGLATEQYF
TGCGCCAGCAGCTGGGGACTAGCTACCGAGCAGTACTTC
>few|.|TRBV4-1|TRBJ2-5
CASSQWTAQETQYF
TGCGCCAGCAGCCAATGGACGGCCCAAGAGACCCAGTACTTC
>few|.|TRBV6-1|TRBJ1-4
CASRSFSEATNEKLFF
TGTGCCAGCAGGAGCTTTTCAGAGGCAACTAATGAAAAACTGTTTTTT
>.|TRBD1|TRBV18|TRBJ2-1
CASSPPDWALGQGYNEQFF
TGTGCCAGCTCACCGCCGGATTGGGCTCTGGGACAGGGTTACAATGAGCAGTTCTTC
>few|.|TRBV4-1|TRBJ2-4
CASSQGVLAKNIQYF
TGCGCCAGCAGCCAAGGCGTTCTAGCCAAAAACATTCAGTACTTC
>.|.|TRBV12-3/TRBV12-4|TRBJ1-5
CASSSDISNQPQHF
TGTGCCAGCAGTTCGGACATTAGCAATCAGCCCCAGCATTTT
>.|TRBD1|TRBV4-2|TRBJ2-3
CASSQGGQGATQYF
TGTGCCAGCAGCCAGGGCGGACAGGGGGCAACGCAGTATTTT
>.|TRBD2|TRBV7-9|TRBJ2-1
CASSLDLAGANEQFF
TGTGCCAGCAGCTTAGATCTAGCGGGAGCCAATGAGCAGTTCTTC
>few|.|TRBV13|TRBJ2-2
CASSLRVGAVRNTGELFF
TGTGCCAGCAGCTTAAGAGTGGGAGCTGTGAGGAACACCGGGGAGCTGTTTTTT
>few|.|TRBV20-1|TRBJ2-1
CSAREPRGGSYNEQFF
TGCAGTGCTAGAGAACCACGGGGTGGGTCCTACAATGAGCAGTTCTTC
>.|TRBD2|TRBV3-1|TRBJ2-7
CATGTSVSYEQYF
TGTGCCACCGGGACTAGCGTCTCCTACGAGCAGTACTTC
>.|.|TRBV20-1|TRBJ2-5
CSARGRREPQETQYF
TGCAGTGCTAGAGGCCGTAGGGAGCCCCAAGAGACCCAGTACTTC
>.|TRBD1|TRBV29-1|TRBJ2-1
CSVRDRGPYNEQFF
TGCAGCGTTAGGGACAGGGGTCCTTACAATGAGCAGTTCTTC
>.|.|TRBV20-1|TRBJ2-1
CSARDGDYNEQFF
TGCAGTGCTAGAGATGGCGACTACAATGAGCAGTTCTTC
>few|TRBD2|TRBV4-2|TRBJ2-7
CASSQDHPTSGSYEQYF
TGTGCCAGCAGCCAAGATCACCCGACTAGCGGGAGCTACGAGCAGTACTTC
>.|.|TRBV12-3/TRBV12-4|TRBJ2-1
CASSLRLGRFSYNEQFF
TGTGCCAGCAGTCTCAGACTAGGTAGGTTCTCCTACAATGAGCAGTTCTTC
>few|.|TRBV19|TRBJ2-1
CASSIEGRRNEQFF
TGTGCCAGTAGTATAGAGGGACGACGCAATGAGCAGTTCTTC